A single sample gave rise to the 31 T cell receptor beta chains below, sequenced in a study of T cells expressing NK-cell markers. TCRdb reprocessed the 5' RACE reads, with one entry per CDR3 protein and no DNA. The listing contains 500,000 to 600,000 distinct CDR3 sequences. The specimen was blood T cells: a sorted CD56 or NKG2C T cell subset, CD4+ or CD8+ T cells, or bulk PBMC T cells (not recorded which). These receptors all stem from a man between 18 and 35 years old in good health.

The chain couples TRBV6-1 to TRBJ1-6; TCRdb's D gene call, TRBD1, goes unchecked for lack of DNA. Per the germline V gene, CDR1 is MNHNS and CDR2 is SASEGT. The CDR3 sequence is 15 residues long. The CDR3 protein is CASSTSGTGNSPLHF.

CDR3 in amino acids: CASSPGNRRAFF. The chain is built from TRBV7-9 and TRBJ1-1; absent DNA, TCRdb's TRBD1 call cannot be checked. Looked up from germline, CDR1 is SEHNR and CDR2 is FQNEAQ (reference sequence). This CDR3 contains 12 residues.

Here the CDR3 reads CASSFVGKANYGYTF. The chain recombines TRBV27 with TRBJ1-2. CDR3 length equals 15 residues. CDR1 is MNHEY and CDR2 is SMNVEV in the germline V gene (reference sequence).

The chain couples TRBV15 to TRBJ2-3; the D call from TCRdb, TRBD2, cannot be confirmed without DNA. Germline V lookup: CDR1 LNHNV, CDR2 YYDKDF (reference sequence). The CDR3 totals 18 residues. CDR3: CATSRDRRTSLFPDTQYF.

The V and J genes are TRBV7-9 and TRBJ2-2; TCRdb's D gene call, TRBD2, goes unchecked for lack of DNA. This CDR3 comprises 13 residues. Per germline, CDR1 SEHNR and CDR2 FQNEAQ (reference sequence). The CDR3: CASSQLATGELFF.

The chain has TRBV5-1 and TRBJ1-5; TCRdb selects TRBD1, and the lack of DNA leaves this call unchecked. This CDR3 comprises 16 residues. From germline, CDR1 is SGHRS and CDR2 YFSETQ. The CDR3 loop is CASSLEAGGNGQPQHF.

The chain carries TRBV12-3 or TRBV12-4 and TRBJ2-2; TCRdb selects TRBD2, and the lack of DNA leaves this call unchecked. The CDR3 extends over 17 amino acids. The CDR3 reads CASSNPGLAENTGELFF.

The rearrangement uses TRBV5-1 and TRBJ2-5. The CDR3 is 14 amino acids. Germline V gene data show CDR1 as SGHRS and CDR2 as YFSETQ. The CDR3 here is CASSQVPEAETQYF.

This chain uses TRBV7-6 with TRBJ2-1; TCRdb's D call, TRBD2, is unchecked because there is no DNA. Germline CDR1 and CDR2: SGHVS and FNYEAQ. The CDR3 loop spans 15 amino acids. This CDR3 reads CASSAWVLSVNEQFF.

The CDR3 reads CASSPLQGSYEQYF. The chain has TRBV5-1 and TRBJ2-7. The germline gives CDR1 SGHRS, CDR2 YFSETQ. CDR3 length: 14 residues.

V is TRBV5-5 and J is TRBJ1-1; TCRdb's assignment of TRBD1 cannot be checked, as there is no DNA. In germline, CDR1 is SGHKS, CDR2 YYEKEE (reference sequence). CDR3 length equals 15 residues. CDR3 loop: CASSRRGGDNTEAFF.

V is TRBV7-9 and J is TRBJ2-2; the D gene TCRdb calls, TRBD2, cannot be checked with no DNA. Germline assignment: CDR1 SEHNR and CDR2 FQNEAQ (reference sequence). The CDR3 loop spans 15 amino acids. CDR3: CASSPTSGETGELFF.

This chain uses TRBV18 with TRBJ1-1; TCRdb picks TRBD1, but there is no DNA to check that call. This CDR3 comprises 17 residues. In germline, CDR1 is KGHSH, CDR2 LQKENI. The CDR3 loop reads CASSPGTGSNRDTEAFF.

The chain carries TRBV4-2 and TRBJ2-6; there is no DNA to check the TCRdb D call of TRBD1. The CDR3 spans 19 residues. Germline CDR1 LGHNA, CDR2 YNFKEQ. CDR3 sequence reads: CASRGRGGYAHSGANVLTF.

This chain joins TRBV7-2 and TRBJ2-1; the TCRdb D gene call, TRBD2, has no DNA to confirm it. CDR1 and CDR2 (germline): SGHTA, FQGNSA. The CDR3 is 15 residues long. CDR3 in amino acids: CASRLGSGRAGEQFF. Together with reference TRBV7-2 and TRBJ2-1, the CDR3 gives the full variable domain: GAGVSQSPSNKVTEKGKDVELRCDPISGHTALYWYRQSLGQGLEFLIYFQGNSAPDKSGLPSDRFSAERTGGSVSTLTIQRTQQEDSAVYLCASRLGSGRAGEQFFGPGTRLTVL.

The chain uses TRBV11-2 and TRBJ2-3; absent DNA, TCRdb's TRBD1 call cannot be checked. The CDR3 length is 15 residues. From germline, CDR1 is SGHAT and CDR2 FQNNGV. CDR3 protein: CASRITPTGGDTQYF.

The chain is built from TRBV6-2 or TRBV6-3 and TRBJ2-7; without DNA, the TCRdb call of TRBD2 cannot be checked. Germline lookup yields CDR1 MNHEY and CDR2 SVGEGT. The CDR3 has 15 residues. Here the CDR3 reads CASSPGLGGSYEQYF.

The chain joins TRBV12-3 or TRBV12-4 to TRBJ2-5; TCRdb proposes TRBD1, but this gene call is untestable without DNA. CDR3 length: 13 residues. CDR3 in amino acids: CASTVLGQETQYF.

This chain joins TRBV29-1 and TRBJ2-3. CDR1 and CDR2 from the germline V gene are SQVTM and ANQGSEA. The CDR3 sequence is 15 residues long. CDR3 residues: CSVEVDDEEGDTQYF.

This chain connects TRBV7-9 to TRBJ1-1. The CDR3 sequence is 11 residues long. Germline CDR1 SEHNR, CDR2 FQNEAQ (reference sequence). The CDR3 loop is CASSRSEGAFF.

J is TRBJ1-4 and V is TRBV10-3; TCRdb indicates TRBD1, and absent DNA this call remains unverified. The CDR3 runs 14 residues. Looked up from germline, CDR1 is ENHRY and CDR2 is SYGVKD. The CDR3 sequence is CAISPRGADEKLFF.

The chain employs TRBV4-3 and TRBJ1-3; lacking DNA, the TRBD1 call made by TCRdb goes unchecked. Germline CDR1 is LGHNA and CDR2 is YSLEER. The CDR3 sequence is 16 residues long. The CDR3 sequence: CASSLSAGQGRNTIYF.

The chain has TRBV10-3 and TRBJ2-3; with no DNA, the TCRdb D assignment of TRBD2 cannot be verified. The CDR3 totals 15 residues. CDR1 and CDR2 (germline): ENHRY, SYGVKD. CDR3 in amino acids: CAIGPTSGRSDTQYF.

This rearrangement joins TRBV19 to TRBJ1-2; TCRdb picks TRBD1, but there is no DNA to check that call. Germline values: CDR1 LNHDA, CDR2 SQIVND (reference sequence). The CDR3 contains 16 residues. CDR3 residues: CASSIPWNRSNYGYTF.

This chain links TRBV3-1 with TRBJ2-5; the TRBD1 assignment by TCRdb is unverifiable without DNA. Germline V gives CDR1 LGHDT, CDR2 YNNKEL (reference sequence). The CDR3 is made up of 16 amino acids. This CDR3 is CASSQNSGQRQETQYF.

CDR3 residues: CAISSGTHNEQFF. V and J are TRBV10-3 and TRBJ2-1; the D call of TRBD2 rests on TCRdb alone, since no DNA is present to check it. The length of the CDR3 is 13 residues. In germline, CDR1 is ENHRY, CDR2 SYGVKD.

The V call is TRBV11-2, the J call TRBJ2-5; TCRdb returns TRBD2, unconfirmable since there is no DNA. There are 14 residues in the CDR3. Germline V gene sequence: CDR1 SGHAT, CDR2 FQNNGV. The CDR3 sequence is CASSRLANQETQYF.

The V call is TRBV7-9, the J call TRBJ2-3; the TCRdb D gene call, TRBD2, has no DNA to confirm it. Germline lookup yields CDR1 SEHNR and CDR2 FQNEAQ (reference sequence). This CDR3 contains 17 residues. This chain's CDR3 is CASSLSGGRANTDTQYF.

V is TRBV5-6 and J is TRBJ2-1; TCRdb names TRBD2, which stays unverified in the absence of DNA. The CDR3 has 17 residues. From germline, CDR1 is SGHDT and CDR2 YYEEEE. This CDR3 is CASSRGLAGEAGDEQFF.

CDR3 loop: CASSLARTSGRNEQFF. The chain links TRBV7-3 to TRBJ2-1; TCRdb selects TRBD2, and the lack of DNA leaves this call unchecked. This CDR3 spans 16 amino acids. The germline V gene encodes CDR1 SGHTA and CDR2 FQGTGA. Using reference TRBV7-3 and TRBJ2-1 for the parts outside the CDR3, the full variable domain is GAGVSQTPSNKVTEKGKYVELRCDPISGHTALYWYRQSLGQGPEFLIYFQGTGAADDSGLPNDRFFAVRPEGSVSTLKIQRTERGDSAVYLCASSLARTSGRNEQFFGPGTRLTVL.

The chain carries TRBV5-1 and TRBJ2-2. Germline V gene data show CDR1 as SGHRS and CDR2 as YFSETQ. The CDR3 is made up of 13 amino acids. The CDR3 sequence is CASSPTPTGELFF.